Listed below are T cell receptor beta chains from one sample, sequenced in a study of T cells after yellow fever vaccination. TCRdb reprocessed the 5' RACE reads via MiXCR and lists one record per CDR3 protein. The profile covers some 340,000 distinct CDR3 sequences, with over 4% appearing a single time and around 24% taken by the ten largest. Here the sequenced sample was PBMCs, taken 5 days after the yellow fever booster vaccination. The receptors were gathered from a man between 18 and 29 years old who received the YFV17D yellow fever vaccine. Both conserved end residues are part of each CDR3. A D gene is named only where the DNA matches it firmly. A clone size is listed for some rows: how often the clone was seen (once, few, many), or a class if it is expanded.

v_gene,d_gene,len,j_gene,abundance,CDR3nt,CDR3aa
TRBV20-1,TRBD2,15,TRBJ2-2,few,TGCAGTGCTAGATCCCCTAGCGGGGGCGGCGGGGAGCTGTTTTTT,CSARSPSGGGGELFF
TRBV5-1,.,15,TRBJ1-1,.,TGCGCCAGCAGCTTGGTTAACAACGAGGGGACTGAAGCTTTCTTT,CASSLVNNEGTEAFF
TRBV5-6,.,16,TRBJ1-1,.,TGTGCCAGCAGCTTGGGTATTGGACAGCTAAACACTGAAGCTTTCTTT,CASSLGIGQLNTEAFF
TRBV7-3,TRBD1,16,TRBJ2-1,few,TGTGCCAGCAGCTTTTCCGGGACAGGGGTCTACAATGAGCAGTTCTTC,CASSFSGTGVYNEQFF
TRBV5-1,.,14,TRBJ1-1,few,TGCGCCAGCAGCTTGGTGGGGTCGAACACTGAAGCTTTCTTT,CASSLVGSNTEAFF
TRBV7-2,.,11,TRBJ1-3,few,TGTGCCAGCAGCACGGGTTTGACCATATATTTT,CASSTGLTIYF
TRBV30,.,11,TRBJ2-3,.,TGTGCCTGGAGTGGGTCAGATACGCAGTATTTT,CAWSGSDTQYF
TRBV19,TRBD2,16,TRBJ2-2,.,TGTGCCAGTAGTTCCCGGGGAGCGGGGGAGACCGGGGAGCTGTTTTTT,CASSSRGAGETGELFF
TRBV7-6,TRBD2,15,TRBJ2-5,.,TGTGCCAGCAGCCCCGGCCCTAGCGGCCAAGAGACCCAGTACTTC,CASSPGPSGQETQYF
TRBV12-3/TRBV12-4,TRBD2,13,TRBJ2-5,.,TGTGCCAGCAGCAGCGGGGAACAAGAGACCCAGTACTTC,CASSSGEQETQYF
TRBV10-3,TRBD2,18,TRBJ2-2,.,TGTGCCATCAGTGGCTTTACTAGCGGGGGGGCTGCCACCGGGGAGCTGTTTTTT,CAISGFTSGGAATGELFF
TRBV7-2,.,13,TRBJ2-1,few,TGTGCCAGCAGCTGGGGGGGCCTCAATGAGCAGTTCTTC,CASSWGGLNEQFF
TRBV6-5,TRBD1,14,TRBJ2-2,.,TGTGCCAGCAGTTGGGACAGAAGCACCGGGGAGCTGTTTTTT,CASSWDRSTGELFF
TRBV20-1,.,10,TRBJ2-5,few,TGCAGTGCTCCCCTACGGACCCAGTACTTC,CSAPLRTQYF
TRBV27,TRBD1,16,TRBJ2-3,few,TGTGCCAGCAGTTTAGCCGGGACAGGGGCAGGAGATACGCAGTATTTT,CASSLAGTGAGDTQYF
TRBV18,.,11,TRBJ1-2,many,TGTGCCAGCTCACCTGGATCGGGACACTCCTTC,CASSPGSGHSF
TRBV7-2,.,14,TRBJ1-5,few,TGTGCCAGCAGCCGTACCACAGGGCTCGGGCCCCAGCATTTT,CASSRTTGLGPQHF
TRBV19,.,13,TRBJ2-2,few,TGTGCCAGTAGACAGGCGAACACCGGGGAGCTGTTTTTT,CASRQANTGELFF
TRBV4-1,TRBD1,12,TRBJ2-5,.,TGCGCCAGCCGACAGGGGAGTGAGACCCAGTACTTC,CASRQGSETQYF
TRBV20-1,.,11,TRBJ2-3,.,TGCAGTGCTAGAACTGGCGGAACGCAGTATTTT,CSARTGGTQYF
TRBV12-3/TRBV12-4,TRBD1,16,TRBJ2-5,.,TGTGCCAGCAACTTTTTACCGGGACAGGGAAAAGAGACCCAGTACTTC,CASNFLPGQGKETQYF
TRBV7-2,TRBD1,16,TRBJ2-2,.,TGTGCCAGCAGTTCCGGGACAGGTGGTTTCACCGGGGAGCTGTTTTTT,CASSSGTGGFTGELFF
TRBV18,TRBD1,14,TRBJ1-6,many,TGTGCCAGCTCACCCGGGACAGGGGTATCACCCCTCCACTTT,CASSPGTGVSPLHF
TRBV4-1,.,14,TRBJ2-5,many,TGCGCCAGCAGCCAATGGATCAGGGAAGAGACCCAGTACTTC,CASSQWIREETQYF
TRBV20-1,.,15,TRBJ1-1,.,TGCAGTGCCAAGGCCCGGGGTTGGGTGAACACTGAAGCTTTCTTT,CSAKARGWVNTEAFF
TRBV29-1,.,12,TRBJ2-1,many,TGCAGCGTTCATGGAGGGGGCAATGAGCAGTTCTTC,CSVHGGGNEQFF
TRBV4-3,TRBD2,17,TRBJ2-3,many,TGCGCCAGCAGCCAAGAACTAGCGGGGGGCCCGACAGATACGCAGTATTTT,CASSQELAGGPTDTQYF
TRBV20-1,TRBD1,13,TRBJ1-1,few,TGCAGTGCCCCGGGACAGGGGGCAAGGGGTGATTTCTTT,CSAPGQGARGDFF
TRBV5-4,TRBD1,14,TRBJ1-2,.,TGTGCCAGCAGCCTCGACAGGGTCTCCCATGGCTACACCTTC,CASSLDRVSHGYTF
TRBV6-5,.,15,TRBJ1-2,.,TGTGCCAGCAGTTATTCGGGCCAAGCTAACTATGGCTACACCTTC,CASSYSGQANYGYTF
TRBV5-1,.,13,TRBJ1-1,few,TGCGCCAGCAGCTTGGCCCCAGGGAACGGAGCTTTCTTT,CASSLAPGNGAFF
TRBV7-6,TRBD1,15,TRBJ2-1,.,TGTGCCAGCAGCCCAACAGGGGGCACCTACAATGAGCAGTTCTTC,CASSPTGGTYNEQFF
TRBV20-1,.,14,TRBJ2-4,few,TGCAGCGCGATCCGGGGCGGGTATAGAAACATTCAGTACTTC,CSAIRGGYRNIQYF
TRBV19,TRBD2,16,TRBJ2-1,few,TGTGCCAGTAGCCTGCTGCGCGGGGGGGTATACAATGAGCAGTTCTTC,CASSLLRGGVYNEQFF
TRBV4-1,.,16,TRBJ2-1,many,TGCGCCAGCAGCCCGGGGGCAGTTTCGCGGGCGGGTGAGCAGTTCTTC,CASSPGAVSRAGEQFF
TRBV6-6,.,12,TRBJ2-1,many,TGTGCCAGCAGTTACTCTAGATATGAGCAGTTCTTC,CASSYSRYEQFF
TRBV7-2,.,16,TRBJ1-3,many,TGTGCCAGCAGCTTAGCGGCCAGGCCCTCTGGAAACACCATATATTTT,CASSLAARPSGNTIYF
TRBV7-2,.,14,TRBJ1-1,.,TGTGCCAGCAGCTACCGGGACCGTATCGCTGAAGCTTTCTTT,CASSYRDRIAEAFF
TRBV27,TRBD1,16,TRBJ1-6,few,TGTGCCAGCAGGTACAGGGGCAGCTCCTATAATTCACCCCTCCACTTT,CASRYRGSSYNSPLHF
TRBV12-3/TRBV12-4,.,12,TRBJ1-1,.,TGTGCCAGCCCCAAGGCAGGGGCAGAAGCTTTCTTT,CASPKAGAEAFF
TRBV6-5,.,16,TRBJ1-1,.,TGTGCCAGCAGTACCCTGTGGGGGCAGCAGAACACTGAAGCTTTCTTT,CASSTLWGQQNTEAFF
TRBV18,.,15,TRBJ1-6,.,TGTGCCAGCTCACCACCGCCAGGGATGAATTCACCCCTCCACTTT,CASSPPPGMNSPLHF
TRBV7-9,.,15,TRBJ1-3,many,TGTGCCAGCAGCATGACGTTAGGCTCTGGAAACACCATATATTTT,CASSMTLGSGNTIYF
TRBV20-1,TRBD1,14,TRBJ1-2,.,TGCAGTGCTACGAACCAACAGGGGCGGTATGGCTACACCTTC,CSATNQQGRYGYTF
TRBV4-2,.,12,TRBJ1-3,many,TGTGCCAGCAGCCAAGATGGAAAGTCAATATATTTT,CASSQDGKSIYF
TRBV5-1,TRBD1,15,TRBJ2-3,.,TGCGCCAGCAGTTGGCGACAGGGCGAGGCAGATACGCAGTATTTT,CASSWRQGEADTQYF
TRBV6-1,.,13,TRBJ1-5,.,TGTGCCAGCAGTATGGCAGGGTTTCAGCCCCAGCATTTT,CASSMAGFQPQHF
TRBV5-4,.,12,TRBJ1-2,.,TGTGCCAGCAGCTTGGCTGGAAATGGCTACACCTTC,CASSLAGNGYTF
TRBV4-3,.,16,TRBJ2-7,few,TGCGCCAGCAGCCAAGATCCGGAGGGGGGGACCTACGAGCAGTACTTC,CASSQDPEGGTYEQYF
TRBV6-5,.,18,TRBJ2-6,few,TGTGCCAGCAGTTACTCAGTGGCGAGGGGGTCTGGGGCCAACGTCCTGACTTTC,CASSYSVARGSGANVLTF
TRBV24-1,TRBD1,17,TRBJ1-3,few,TGTGCCACCAGTGATTTGCAAGGGACAGGGGGTGGAAACACCATATATTTT,CATSDLQGTGGGNTIYF
TRBV12-3/TRBV12-4,.,13,TRBJ1-1,many,TGTGCCAGCAGCTTCGCGGGGAACACTGAAGCTTTCTTT,CASSFAGNTEAFF
TRBV7-2,TRBD1,14,TRBJ2-7,few,TGTGCCAGCAGCCATGGACAGGGGGGCTACGAGCAGTACTTC,CASSHGQGGYEQYF
TRBV6-6,.,13,TRBJ2-5,.,TGTGCCAGCATTTCCCCCTCCTCGGAGACCCAGTACTTC,CASISPSSETQYF
TRBV9,.,15,TRBJ1-1,.,TGTGCCAGCAGCCCCCGACATCAGGGGAACACTGAAGCTTTCTTT,CASSPRHQGNTEAFF
TRBV12-3/TRBV12-4,.,17,TRBJ1-1,.,TGTGCCAGCAGTGCGCCGCGCGGGGGCCCGGTAAACACTGAAGCTTTCTTT,CASSAPRGGPVNTEAFF
TRBV5-1,TRBD2,14,TRBJ2-3,many,TGCGCCACGAAACTAGCGCAGCTGGGAGATACGCAGTATTTT,CATKLAQLGDTQYF
TRBV11-2,.,13,TRBJ1-6,.,TGTGCCAGCAGCTTAGGGGGATTGGAACCCCTCCACTTT,CASSLGGLEPLHF
TRBV12-3/TRBV12-4,TRBD1,13,TRBJ2-3,.,TGTGCCAGCAGAAGGGACAGTGGAGATACGCAGTATTTT,CASRRDSGDTQYF
TRBV9,TRBD1,16,TRBJ2-3,few,TGTGCCAGCAGCCCCGCGGGGACAGGGGACCCAGATACGCAGTATTTT,CASSPAGTGDPDTQYF